Listed below are T cell receptor beta chains from one sample, sequenced in a study of early stage breast cancer tumors. Profiling relied on immunoSEQ multiplex PCR, and the TCRdb table lists in-frame clones only, not all of them. The sample records some 36,000 clones, 70% to 85% being singletons. The sample taken for sequencing was blood. Receptors originate from a person in their sixties with breast cancer. Both conserved end residues are part of each CDR3. The D gene is left open where the match is weak. Clone sizes are given selectively: once, few, many, or a class where the clone is expanded.

. TRBD2 TRBJ2-5 TRBV4-1 CASSQGAGRQETQYF TGCGCCAGCAGCCAAGGAGCGGGGAGACAAGAGACCCAGTACTTC
. TRBD1 TRBJ2-7 TRBV9 CASSVQPGQGAYEQYF TGTGCCAGCAGCGTTCAACCGGGACAGGGGGCCTACGAGCAGTACTTC
. . TRBJ1-2 TRBV23-1 CASSKDQINYGYTF TGCGCCAGCTCCAAGGACCAAATTAACTATGGCTACACCTTC
. . TRBJ2-7 TRBV6-6 CASRPQFGDYEQYF TGTGCCAGCAGACCCCAATTCGGGGACTACGAGCAGTACTTC
. TRBD1 TRBJ1-2 TRBV19 CASSTPGGADYGYTF TGTGCCAGTAGCACACCAGGGGGCGCGGACTATGGCTACACCTTC
. . TRBJ1-5 TRBV4-1 CASSQASGRPQHF TGCGCCAGCAGCCAAGCATCCGGGCGGCCCCAGCATTTT
. . TRBJ1-5 TRBV18 CASSQTGNQPQHF TGTGCCAGCTCGCAGACCGGGAATCAGCCCCAGCATTTT
few . TRBJ1-6 TRBV29-1 CSVRLTGAFNSPLHF TGCAGCGTTAGACTAACCGGGGCCTTTAATTCACCCCTCCACTTT
. . TRBJ2-3 TRBV13 CASSLAGSRGQDTQYF TGTGCCAGCAGCTTAGCGGGATCCCGGGGGCAAGATACGCAGTATTTT
. . TRBJ2-2 TRBV6-4 CASSDVVPGELFF TGTGCCAGCAGTGACGTTGTTCCCGGGGAGCTGTTTTTT
. TRBD1 TRBJ1-5 TRBV27 CASSPYSPGQGMHQPQHF TGTGCCAGCAGTCCCTACTCGCCGGGACAGGGAATGCATCAGCCCCAGCATTTT
. TRBD1 TRBJ2-3 TRBV10-3 CAIREWQGATDTQYF TGTGCCATCAGAGAATGGCAGGGGGCCACAGATACGCAGTATTTT
. . TRBJ2-5 TRBV18 CASSLGLQETQYF TGTGCCAGCTCCCTGGGCCTCCAAGAGACCCAGTACTTC
. . TRBJ1-2 TRBV30 CAWSRRGRGAGYTF TGTGCCTGGAGTAGGCGGGGAAGAGGAGCCGGCTACACCTTC
. . TRBJ2-7 TRBV7-9 CASTPLKRAYEQYF TGTGCCAGCACCCCTCTCAAACGGGCCTACGAGCAGTACTTC
. . TRBJ2-5 TRBV6-4 CASSLGGIAPKYF TGTGCCAGCAGTCTAGGCGGGATAGCCCCTAAGTACTTC
. . TRBJ1-1 TRBV30 CAWGRGLNTEAFF TGTGCCTGGGGCAGGGGCTTGAACACTGAAGCTTTCTTT
. . TRBJ1-6 TRBV18 CASSHRERNSPLHF TGTGCCAGCTCGCACAGGGAACGGAATTCACCCCTCCACTTT